A selection of T cell receptor beta chains follows, all from one sample in a study of OX40 agonist ivuxolimab in advanced cancers. TCRdb's table, derived via immunoSEQ multiplex PCR, lists solely in-frame clones and lacks some. Here the sample spans under 30,000 clones, over 60% being singletons. Sequencing was performed on CD4+ or CD8+ T cells sorted from blood, taken in a trial of the OX40 agonist ivuxolimab. The receptors derive from an adult with an advanced solid tumor such as melanoma, head and neck, liver or kidney cancer. Each CDR3 is given with its conserved first and last residue. D genes are given only for firm matches. Part of the rows lack a size; the others show once, few, many or a class for expanded clones.

j_call: TRBJ1-2; v_call: TRBV6-5; clone_size: .; d_call: .; cdr3_nt: TGTGCCAGCAGTTACGTTCAGGGGTACTATGGCTACACCTTC; cdr3_aa: CASSYVQGYYGYTF
j_call: TRBJ1-2; v_call: TRBV5-6; clone_size: few; d_call: .; cdr3_nt: TGTGCCAGCAGCTTGGATTCGGTCCCCTGGGGCTACACCTTC; cdr3_aa: CASSLDSVPWGYTF
j_call: TRBJ2-3; v_call: TRBV4-1; clone_size: .; d_call: .; cdr3_nt: TGCGCCAGCAGCCAAGAAACTCTCCGTACGCAGTATTTT; cdr3_aa: CASSQETLRTQYF
j_call: TRBJ2-7; v_call: TRBV5-1; clone_size: .; d_call: .; cdr3_nt: TGCGCCAGCAGCTTGGGAAGGGTGGCAGACGAGCAGTACTTC; cdr3_aa: CASSLGRVADEQYF
j_call: TRBJ1-2; v_call: TRBV11-2; clone_size: few; d_call: .; cdr3_nt: TGTGCCAGCAGCTTAGATCTGGAGAGTGGCTACACCTTC; cdr3_aa: CASSLDLESGYTF
j_call: TRBJ2-3; v_call: TRBV5-4; clone_size: .; d_call: .; cdr3_nt: TGTGCCAGCAGCTTTAGGGTCGCTAGCACAGATACGCAGTATTTT; cdr3_aa: CASSFRVASTDTQYF
j_call: TRBJ1-2; v_call: TRBV6-5; clone_size: .; d_call: .; cdr3_nt: TGTGCCAGCAGACAAGACTCAGGGAAAAGGGATGGCTACACCTTC; cdr3_aa: CASRQDSGKRDGYTF
j_call: TRBJ2-1; v_call: TRBV9; clone_size: .; d_call: TRBD2; cdr3_nt: TGTGCCAGCAGCGTAGAGACTAGCGGGGTTTCCTCCTACAATGAGCAGTTCTTC; cdr3_aa: CASSVETSGVSSYNEQFF
j_call: TRBJ2-7; v_call: TRBV6-1; clone_size: .; d_call: .; cdr3_nt: TGTGCCAGCAGTGAAGAGGTGTACGGGGACTCCTACGAGCAGTACTTC; cdr3_aa: CASSEEVYGDSYEQYF
j_call: TRBJ1-5; v_call: TRBV2; clone_size: .; d_call: TRBD1; cdr3_nt: TGTGCCACAGCAGGGGGTGCTAATCAGCCCCAGCATTTT; cdr3_aa: CATAGGANQPQHF
j_call: TRBJ2-7; v_call: TRBV18; clone_size: .; d_call: .; cdr3_nt: TGTGCCAGCTCAGAATGGGCAGGCAAAATGACTGGGTACGAGCAGTACTTC; cdr3_aa: CASSEWAGKMTGYEQYF
j_call: TRBJ2-1; v_call: TRBV19; clone_size: .; d_call: .; cdr3_nt: TGTGCCAGTAGTATAGTGGCTAGCTCCTACAATGAGCAGTTCTTC; cdr3_aa: CASSIVASSYNEQFF
j_call: TRBJ2-7; v_call: TRBV7-2; clone_size: once; d_call: .; cdr3_nt: TGTGCCAGCAGCTTAGTAGGCAACGAAATACCGTCCTACGAGCAGTACTTC; cdr3_aa: CASSLVGNEIPSYEQYF
j_call: TRBJ1-4; v_call: TRBV12-5; clone_size: .; d_call: .; cdr3_nt: TGTGCTAGTGGTTTCTTAACGCGGACAGCAACTAATGAAAAACTGTTTTTT; cdr3_aa: CASGFLTRTATNEKLFF
j_call: TRBJ1-1; v_call: TRBV7-6; clone_size: few; d_call: .; cdr3_nt: TGTGCCAGCAGCGCAGTCGGGGGAGGAGCTGAAGCTTTCTTT; cdr3_aa: CASSAVGGGAEAFF
j_call: TRBJ2-7; v_call: TRBV4-3; clone_size: .; d_call: .; cdr3_nt: TGCGCCAGCAGCCAAGAGCAAGGGCCCTACGAGCAGTACTTC; cdr3_aa: CASSQEQGPYEQYF
j_call: TRBJ2-3; v_call: TRBV6-6; clone_size: .; d_call: .; cdr3_nt: TGTGCCAGCAGTTACTCGGGGGAGGGCACAGATACGCAGTATTTT; cdr3_aa: CASSYSGEGTDTQYF
j_call: TRBJ2-3; v_call: TRBV13; clone_size: .; d_call: .; cdr3_nt: TGTGCCAGCAGCTTACCCAGCGGTGATACGCAGTATTTT; cdr3_aa: CASSLPSGDTQYF